This T cell receptor (beta chain) emerged from a study of cytotoxic CD8 clonotypes in ibrutinib-treated CLL. For the study at large: Mean per-sample yields comprised about 270,000 productive templates and approximately 90,000 productive rearrangements.

This clone was observed a handful of times. Relative to the germline gene, one junction end is altered; a read error may explain this. TCRdb keeps only in-frame clones here, not all; method: immunoSEQ multiplex PCR. The sample carries around 250,000 clones, 70% recorded once. The CDR3 loop spans 15 amino acids. Germline V gene sequence: CDR1 SGHAT, CDR2 FQNNGV. This chain connects TRBV11-2 to TRBJ1-3, with TRBD1 matching 7 bases. The sequenced sample was PBMCs, obtained after 24 months of ibrutinib treatment. The source of this sequence is a human donor with chronic lymphocytic leukemia. CDR3: CASSLDQGVGNTIYF. The DNA of the CDR3 is TGTGCCAGCAGCCTAGACCAGGGGGTAGGAAACACCATATATTTT.